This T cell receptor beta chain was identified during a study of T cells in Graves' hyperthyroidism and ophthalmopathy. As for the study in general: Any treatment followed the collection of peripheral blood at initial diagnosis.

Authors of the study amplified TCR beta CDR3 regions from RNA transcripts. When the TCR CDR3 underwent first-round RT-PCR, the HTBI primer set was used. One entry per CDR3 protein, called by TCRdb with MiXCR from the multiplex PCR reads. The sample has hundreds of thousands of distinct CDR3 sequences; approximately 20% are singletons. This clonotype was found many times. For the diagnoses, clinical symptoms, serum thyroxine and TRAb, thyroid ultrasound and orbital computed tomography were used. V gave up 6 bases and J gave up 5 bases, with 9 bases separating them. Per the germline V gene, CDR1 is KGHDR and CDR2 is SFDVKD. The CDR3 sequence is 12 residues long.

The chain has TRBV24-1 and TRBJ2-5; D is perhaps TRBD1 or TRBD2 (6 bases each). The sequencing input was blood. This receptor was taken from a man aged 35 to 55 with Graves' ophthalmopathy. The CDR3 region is CATSQGRETQYF. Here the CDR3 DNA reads TGTGCCACCAGTCAGGGGAGGGAGACCCAGTACTTC.